One sample yielded the 31 T cell receptor beta chains listed below, sequenced in a study of blood T cells in healthy people across ages (dated by TCRdb to about 2015). The library was obtained by 5' RACE. The run used an Illumina HiSeq 2500. A second PCR of about 6 to 12 cycles was run with a J-beta primer mix and a sample-barcoded 5' primer. TCRdb trimmed the raw reads at Q25, called clones with MiXCR and kept productive beta chains. One record per CDR3 amino acid sequence lists the most common genes and DNA. Present in this sample are roughly 800,000 distinct CDR3 sequences, 58% of which were seen just once. The ten largest clones capture around 22% of the sample. Material: blood. These TCRs come from a man aged 25-45 years in good health.

Only a few counts were recorded for this clonotype. The chain employs TRBV13 and TRBJ2-7, with TRBD1 matching over 7 bases. CDR3 length: 15 residues. Germline V gives CDR1 PRHDT, CDR2 FYEKMQ (reference sequence). V shed 0 bases, J shed 2 bases, and the junction held 4 bases outside the gene matches. CDR3: CASSLGLGTAYEQYF. CDR3 DNA sequence: TGTGCCAGCAGCTTAGGCCTTGGGACAGCCTACGAGCAGTACTTC.

The chain joins TRBV3-1 to TRBJ2-5; the D gene is possibly TRBD2 (5 bases). This CDR3 region has 13 residues. CDR1 is LGHDT and CDR2 is YNNKEL in the germline V gene (reference sequence). The ends were cut back, 6 bases at V and 9 bases at J, with 17 bases in the middle. The CDR3 DNA reads as TGTGCCAGCAGTCGAACACAGCCCGGGGCCCAGTACTTC. Protein product: CASSRTQPGAQYF.

The chain employs TRBV29-1 and TRBJ2-1; 8 nucleotides line up with TRBD1. CDR3 length: 14 residues. From germline, CDR1 is SQVTM and CDR2 ANQGSEA. The V segment lost 6 bases and the J segment 7 bases; nucleotides outside the gene matches: 11. This CDR3 reads CSVAPTGVENEQFF. CDR3 coding DNA: TGCAGCGTAGCACCGACAGGGGTGGAGAATGAGCAGTTCTTC.

The chain employs TRBV20-1 and TRBJ2-1; 10 nucleotides align to TRBD2. This CDR3 is built from 19 residues. Trimming cost V 6 bases and J 8 bases; bases outside gene matches: 25. In germline, CDR1 is DFQATT, CDR2 SNEGSKA (reference sequence). In nucleotides, the CDR3 is TGCAGTGCCGAGTCATATTCCAGCGGGGGGGCTTTGAGTTCGGATGAGCAGTTCTTC. This encodes CSAESYSSGGALSSDEQFF.

V is TRBV5-1 and J is TRBJ2-5; D is ambiguous. Germline V gene sequence: CDR1 SGHRS, CDR2 YFSETQ. CDR3 length: 12 amino acids. V gave up 0 bases and J gave up 13 bases, with 13 bases separating them. The CDR3 spells CASSLDPKSLYF. The CDR3 DNA reads as TGCGCCAGCAGCTTGGACCCCAAGAGTCTGTACTTC.

The rearrangement links TRBV28 to TRBJ2-1; 7 nucleotides agree with TRBD2. In germline, CDR1 is MDHEN, CDR2 SYDVKM. The CDR3 extends over 15 amino acids. The ends lost 6 bases at V and 2 bases at J; junction bases unmatched: 7. The CDR3 sequence: CASSRWGGAYNEQFF. CDR3 DNA sequence: TGTGCCAGCAGCCGATGGGGGGGGGCCTACAATGAGCAGTTCTTC. The whole variable domain, filled in from reference TRBV28 and TRBJ2-1, reads DVKVTQSSRYLVKRTGEKVFLECVQDMDHENMFWYRQDPGLGLRLIYFSYDVKMKEKGDIPEGYSVSREKKERFSLILESASTNQTSMYLCASSRWGGAYNEQFFGPGTRLTVL.

The chain is built from TRBV10-3 and TRBJ2-1, with D possibly matching TRBD1 (5 bases). The J call may be incorrect, as the DNA end agrees better with TRBJ2-7. The CDR3 runs to 15 residues. Germline V gene data show CDR1 as ENHRY and CDR2 as SYGVKD. The CDR3 nucleotides are TGTGCCATCAGTGAGGTGGTAGTGGCAGGGAATGAGCAGTACTTC. Translated, it gives CAISEVVVAGNEQYF.

This clonotype showed up just once. The V and J genes are TRBV15 and TRBJ2-2; 9 bases are a match to TRBD1. Trimming took 3 bases from V and 6 from J; bases not matched to a gene: 5. This CDR3 has 15 residues. From germline, CDR1 is LNHNV and CDR2 YYDKDF (reference sequence). CDR3 nucleotide sequence: TGTGCCACCAGCAGGGAAAGACAGGGGGCCGGGGAGCTGTTTTTT. This encodes CATSRERQGAGELFF.

The chain has TRBV12-3 or TRBV12-4 and TRBJ2-1, with D possibly TRBD1 on 6 matching bases. The V end lost 0 bases, the J end lost 9 bases, and 12 bases lay between the germline ends. The CDR3 has 14 amino acids. The CDR3 DNA is TGTGCCAGCAGTTTAGCGCTACAGGGAAGTGAGCAGTTCTTC. Residues: CASSLALQGSEQFF.

The J gene is TRBJ2-5, the V gene TRBV20-1; D is possibly TRBD2 (6 bases). Gene TRBJ2-7 matches the end of the DNA better, so the J call may be wrong. The V gene's germline CDR1 is DFQATT and CDR2 SNEGSKA (reference sequence). The CDR3 is made up of 14 amino acids. In DNA, the CDR3 is TGCAGTGCTAGAACCGGGAGCGGTTTGTACGAGCAGTACTTC. Its translation is CSARTGSGLYEQYF.

The rearrangement joins TRBV20-1 to TRBJ2-7, with D maybe TRBD2 (6 bases). The CDR3 contains 14 residues. V was shortened by 6 bases and J by 6 bases, with 21 bases between the two germline ends. The germline gives CDR1 DFQATT, CDR2 SNEGSKA (reference sequence). CDR3 loop: CSAEEGRPMVEQYF. In DNA form, the CDR3 reads TGCAGTGCCGAGGAGGGACGGCCAATGGTCGAGCAGTACTTC.

This clonotype appeared a few times. CDR3 region: CASSSRKAGGTDTQYF. The CDR3, as DNA: TGTGCCAGCAGTTCCCGGAAAGCGGGGGGGACAGATACGCAGTATTTT. This sequence joins TRBV6-5 and TRBJ2-3; 10 bases fit TRBD2. Trimming at V came to 4 bases and at J to 3 bases, leaving 7 bases not matched to a gene. The CDR3 runs to 16 residues. CDR1 MNHEY and CDR2 SVGAGI come from the germline V gene.

The rearrangement uses TRBV5-1 and TRBJ2-1; 7 bases align to TRBD2. J lost 6 bases, V lost 5 bases, and 11 bases had no gene match. The CDR3 consists of 15 residues. The germline gives CDR1 SGHRS, CDR2 YFSETQ. CDR3 amino acids: CASRAGVDPRNEQFF. CDR3 coding DNA: TGCGCCAGCAGGGCGGGAGTTGACCCTCGCAATGAGCAGTTCTTC.

This clonotype was found a few times. The V and J genes are TRBV7-2 and TRBJ2-7; D call uncertain. CDR1 and CDR2 (germline): SGHTA, FQGNSA. Trimming took 1 base from V and 0 from J, leaving 7 bases between them. CDR3 length equals 14 residues. CDR3 in amino acids: CASSLGDHSYEQYF. As DNA, the CDR3 is TGTGCCAGCAGCTTAGGGGATCACTCCTACGAGCAGTACTTC.

V usage is TRBV15 and J usage is TRBJ1-5; D is uncertain. The V end lost 0 bases, the J end lost 11 bases, and 11 bases lay between the germline ends. This CDR3 is built from 13 residues. The germline CDR1 and CDR2 sequences are LNHNV and YYDKDF (reference sequence). CDR3 region: CATSRETETTQHF. The CDR3 DNA sequence: TGTGCCACCAGCAGAGAGACCGAGACGACCCAGCATTTT. Together with reference TRBV15 and TRBJ1-5, the CDR3 gives the full variable domain: DAMVIQNPRYQVTQFGKPVTLSCSQTLNHNVMYWYQQKSSQAPKLLFHYYDKDFNNEADTPDNFQSRRPNTSFCFLDIRSPGLGDTAMYLCATSRETETTQHFGDGTRLSIL.

The chain combines TRBV5-1 with TRBJ2-1, with TRBD1 as a possible D gene (7 bases). The ends were cut back, 0 bases at V and 5 bases at J, with 15 bases in the middle. From germline, CDR1 is SGHRS and CDR2 YFSETQ. The CDR3 has 16 amino acids. The CDR3 coding sequence is TGCGCCAGCAGCTTGGCCGGGGGACAGCTACACAATGAGCAGTTCTTC. This sequence encodes CASSLAGGQLHNEQFF.

This clonotype has just one count. V gene TRBV7-9 combines with J gene TRBJ2-3; D gene uncertain. This CDR3 is built from 14 residues. The V and J ends lost 4 bases and 0 bases respectively, with 8 bases between them. Germline values: CDR1 SEHNR, CDR2 FQNEAQ (reference sequence). The CDR3 DNA sequence: TGTGCCAGCAGCTCCGCTGATAGCACAGATACGCAGTATTTT. This translates into CASSSADSTDTQYF.

This rearrangement joins TRBV11-2 to TRBJ2-5; 8 nucleotides line up with TRBD2. The J call is uncertain, as TRBJ2-7 better fits the DNA end. CDR1 and CDR2 (germline): SGHAT, FQNNGV. The CDR3 runs to 15 residues. In DNA, the CDR3 is TGTGCCAGCAGCGAAAACCCCGGGACTAGGAGCGAGCAGTACTTC. Encoded protein: CASSENPGTRSEQYF.

This clonotype was counted between two and nine times. This chain connects TRBV20-1 to TRBJ2-5; 11 bases map to TRBD2. The germline V gene has CDR1 DFQATT and CDR2 SNEGSKA (reference sequence). CDR3 length: 18 amino acids. Trimming took 3 bases from V and 0 from J; bases not matched to a gene: 12. The CDR3 coding sequence is TGCAGTGCTAGTTGGGGACTAGCGGACGATTGGTACCAAGAGACCCAGTACTTC. It yields the protein CSASWGLADDWYQETQYF.

This clonotype was seen a handful of times. V and J are TRBV7-2 and TRBJ1-2; tentative D call: TRBD1 (5 bases). Trimming cost V 1 base and J 0 bases, with 9 bases left between them. The CDR3 runs to 15 residues. Germline V CDR1 and CDR2: SGHTA, FQGNSA. In DNA, the CDR3 is TGTGCCAGCAGCTTAGATCGGGGGACTAACTATGGCTACACCTTC. As protein: CASSLDRGTNYGYTF.

The chain couples TRBV7-9 to TRBJ2-1, with TRBD2 matching 7 bases. The length of the CDR3 is 14 residues. From germline, CDR1 is SEHNR and CDR2 FQNEAQ (reference sequence). V lost 3 bases and J lost 8; bases outside the gene matches: 7. CDR3 in DNA: TGTGCCAGCAGCTTTAGCGGGCCGAGAGATGAGCAGTTCTTC. Its protein is CASSFSGPRDEQFF.

The chain couples TRBV4-2 to TRBJ2-1; D is ambiguous. V lost 0 bases, J lost 3 bases, and 6 bases lay in between. This CDR3 has 14 residues. CDR1 and CDR2 (germline): LGHNA, YNFKEQ. The CDR3 nucleotides are TGTGCCAGCAGCCAAGATGGCCACTACAATGAGCAGTTCTTC. This gives the protein CASSQDGHYNEQFF.

This clonotype appeared a single time. One end of the junction is discordant with germline, which a read error may explain. V and J are TRBV19 and TRBJ2-6; the D gene could be TRBD1 or TRBD2 (6 bases each). The CDR3 totals 17 residues. The germline gives CDR1 LNHDA, CDR2 SQIVND (reference sequence). In DNA form, the CDR3 reads TGTGCCAGTAGTCCGAGGGGGGTTGTATCTGGGGCCGACGTCCTGACTTTC. Protein: CASSPRGVVSGADVLTF.

The genes are TRBV20-1 and TRBJ2-5; D is uncertain. The ends were cut back, 5 bases at V and 2 bases at J, with 18 bases in the middle. CDR3 length: 15 amino acids. Germline V gene sequence: CDR1 DFQATT, CDR2 SNEGSKA (reference sequence). CDR3 DNA: TGCAGTGCTCAAAACCTGCGGATTCAACAAGAGACCCAGTACTTC. Protein product: CSAQNLRIQQETQYF.

The J gene is TRBJ2-7, the V gene TRBV21-1; the table calls TRBD2, which could not be checked here. The assigned J gene may be wrong: the sequence end matches TRBJ2-4 better. TRBV21-1 is described as a pseudogene. This CDR3 region has 18 residues. The CDR3 DNA is TGTGCCAGCAGCAAACCCCTCCGGACTAGCGGGACCCTGGACATTCAGTACTTC. Translated, it gives CASSKPLRTSGTLDIQYF.

The count of this clonotype is one. The chain combines TRBV7-2 with TRBJ2-7; unclear D gene. V lost 1 base and J lost 6, with 10 bases in between. CDR3 length: 13 amino acids. The V gene's germline CDR1 is SGHTA and CDR2 FQGNSA. CDR3 sequence reads: CASSLVPLGEQYF. CDR3 sequence (DNA): TGTGCCAGCAGCTTAGTACCTCTTGGCGAGCAGTACTTC.

This chain connects TRBV20-1 to TRBJ2-1; 8 positions agree with TRBD2. There are 14 residues in the CDR3. The germline CDR1 and CDR2 sequences are DFQATT and SNEGSKA (reference sequence). The V and J ends lost 4 bases and 6 bases, in that order; junction bases with no gene match: 8. In DNA form, the CDR3 reads TGCAGTGCTATTGACGGGAGGGCTTCCAATGAGCAGTTCTTC. Its translation is CSAIDGRASNEQFF.

This clonotype showed up just a few times. V is TRBV20-1 and J is TRBJ2-5; D perhaps matches TRBD2 (6 bases). Germline V gives CDR1 DFQATT, CDR2 SNEGSKA (reference sequence). The CDR3 spans 10 residues. The V end lost 1 base, the J end lost 11 bases, and 8 bases lay between the germline ends. The DNA of the CDR3 is TGCAGTGCTAGAGTGGAGGGGCAGTACTTC. Translated, it gives CSARVEGQYF.

The CDR3 is CASSLDQRRLGLAKNIQYF. The CDR3 DNA follows: TGTGCCAGCAGCTTAGACCAGCGTAGGCTCGGCTTAGCCAAAAACATTCAGTACTTC. The V call is TRBV11-2, the J call TRBJ2-4; D is ambiguous. Between the trimmed V and J ends, which lost 0 bases and 0 bases, there was a span of 18 bases. CDR1 is SGHAT, CDR2 FQNNGV, per germline. The CDR3 consists of 19 residues.

Worth noting for this clonotype: One junction end does not reproduce the germline sequence, and a read error may be involved. The V gene is TRBV29-1, the J gene TRBJ1-1; TRBD1 aligns across 7 bases. Germline V gene data show CDR1 as SQVTM and CDR2 as ANQGSEA. This CDR3 is built from 12 residues. The CDR3 is CSASDRDSEALF. DNA of the CDR3: TGCAGCGCATCAGACAGGGACTCTGAAGCTTTGTTT.

The chain recombines TRBV20-1 with TRBJ2-1; D unresolved. Germline V gene sequence: CDR1 DFQATT, CDR2 SNEGSKA (reference sequence). V was trimmed by 7 bases and J by 6 bases, leaving 10 bases between them. The CDR3 covers 11 residues. The DNA of the CDR3 is TGCAGTGTCAGTCGGGCCAATGAGCAGTTCTTC. Its translation: CSVSRANEQFF.